Below, 12 T cell receptor beta chains from the same sample are listed, as sequenced in a study of T cell repertoires in cytomegalovirus infection. TCRdb recomputed calls from the reads with MiXCR, one row per CDR3 protein. The sample holds hundreds of thousands of distinct CDR3 sequences; about 42% are singletons and the top ten take roughly two fifths. The antigens of these receptors remain unknown. This material consisted of cultured PBMCs, taken from culture after CMV antigen stimulation. These receptors were collected from a human donor in good health (CMV status not recorded). Some clones in this sample may be carry-over from other donors' samples.

This clonotype occurred a few times. This chain uses TRBV5-1 with TRBJ2-3; possibly TRBD1 or TRBD2 for D (5 bases each). V gave up 1 base and J gave up 6 bases, with 15 bases separating them. CDR1 and CDR2 (germline): SGHRS, YFSETQ. This CDR3 region has 15 residues. CDR3 nucleotides: TGCGCCAGCAGCTTGAATGGGGGATCAGCGGATACGCAGTATTTT. Translation: CASSLNGGSADTQYF.

The chain recombines TRBV20-1 with TRBJ1-4; D perhaps matches TRBD1 (6 bases). Germline CDR1 and CDR2: DFQATT and SNEGSKA (reference sequence). The CDR3 covers 14 residues. Between the trimmed V and J ends, which lost 6 bases and 6 bases, there was a span of 17 bases. The CDR3 bases are TGCAGTGCGGGACACGCAATGGAAGATGAAAAACTGTTTTTT. It translates to CSAGHAMEDEKLFF.

In this sample, this clonotype turned up a few times. The rearrangement links TRBV6-1 to TRBJ2-7; D ambiguous. Germline V gives CDR1 MNHNS, CDR2 SASEGT. V was clipped by 5 bases and J by 7 bases, with 18 bases between them. CDR3 length equals 14 residues. This chain's CDR3 is CASSTFRKLAEQYF. Written as DNA, the CDR3 is TGTGCCAGCAGTACCTTCCGGAAGCTGGCAGAGCAGTACTTC.

CDR3 in DNA: TGTGCCATCAACCCGGCGGGCAGCTCATATGGCTACACCTTC. Translated, it gives CAINPAGSSYGYTF. This chain joins TRBV10-3 and TRBJ1-2; D ambiguous. The CDR3 is made up of 14 amino acids. Trimming removed 7 bases at V and 5 bases at J, with 17 bases between. Per the germline V gene, CDR1 is ENHRY and CDR2 is SYGVKD.

This clonotype showed up just a few times. This sequence joins TRBV12-3 or TRBV12-4 and TRBJ2-1, with D perhaps matching TRBD2 (7 bases). With 5 bases removed from V and 2 bases from J, the gap between germline ends came to 10 bases. This CDR3 has 14 residues. CDR3 loop: CASSMGGPYNEQFF. CDR3 DNA: TGTGCCAGCAGTATGGGGGGGCCCTACAATGAGCAGTTCTTC.

The V call is TRBV12-3 or TRBV12-4, the J call TRBJ2-7; 8 nucleotides agree with TRBD2. The CDR3 sequence is 14 residues long. Trimming removed 1 base from V and 2 bases from J; junction bases left unmatched: 1. The CDR3 protein is CASSLVRGAYEQYF. The CDR3 nucleotides read TGTGCCAGCAGTTTAGTGCGGGGGGCCTACGAGCAGTACTTC.

The chain links TRBV7-6 to TRBJ1-1; tentative D call: TRBD1 (5 bases). Trimming left V 5 bases short and J 3 bases short, with 16 bases between. The CDR3 extends over 15 amino acids. The V gene's germline CDR1 is SGHVS and CDR2 FNYEAQ. DNA of the CDR3: TGTGCCAGCAGCGCGAAGGTTCTAGGGGACACTGAAGCTTTCTTT. Protein product: CASSAKVLGDTEAFF.

This clonotype appeared once. The genes are TRBV6-5 and TRBJ2-7; 10 bases fit TRBD2. The J segment lost 0 bases and the V segment lost 6 bases, leaving 5 bases of the junction unmatched. The CDR3 runs 15 residues. Germline loops: CDR1 MNHEY, CDR2 SVGAGI. The DNA for the CDR3 is TGTGCCAGCAGGGGGTCTAGCGGGAGCTCCTACGAGCAGTACTTC. This encodes CASRGSSGSSYEQYF.

V usage is TRBV6-6 and J usage is TRBJ1-1; D not resolved. The CDR3 has 10 residues. In germline, CDR1 is MNHNY, CDR2 SVGAGI (reference sequence). Trimming removed 10 bases from V and 4 bases from J, with 7 bases in between. CDR3 sequence (DNA): TGTGCCACCGGCGGCACTGAAGCTTTCTTT. Translating gives CATGGTEAFF.

This chain connects TRBV2 to TRBJ2-3, with D hard to call. The germline gives CDR1 SNHLY, CDR2 FYNNEI. The CDR3 covers 12 residues. The V gene lost 4 bases and the J gene lost 10 bases, with 12 bases spanning the gap. The CDR3 region has the DNA TGTGCCAGCAGTGTGGTCACGGGCCCGCAGTATTTT. It encodes CASSVVTGPQYF.

The V gene is TRBV6-5, the J gene TRBJ2-7; TRBD2 matches at 7 bases. Trimming at V came to 7 bases and at J to 9 bases, leaving 27 bases not matched to a gene. This CDR3 comprises 18 residues. CDR1 MNHEY and CDR2 SVGAGI come from the germline V gene. Written as DNA, the CDR3 is TGTGCCAGCACCGGCCACTCCGGGGGGACGGGGGATATTCTGGGGCAGTACTTC. This gives the protein CASTGHSGGTGDILGQYF.

This clonotype has only a few counts. V and J are TRBV7-8 and TRBJ1-2; perhaps TRBD1 as D (5 bases). The CDR3 loop spans 14 amino acids. Per the germline V gene, CDR1 is SGHVS and CDR2 is FQNEAQ. Trimming cost V 5 bases and J 4 bases, with 14 bases left between them. The CDR3 nucleotides are TGTGCCAGCAGCGCAGCGGGGGTTGGCTATGGCTACACCTTC. The encoded protein is CASSAAGVGYGYTF.